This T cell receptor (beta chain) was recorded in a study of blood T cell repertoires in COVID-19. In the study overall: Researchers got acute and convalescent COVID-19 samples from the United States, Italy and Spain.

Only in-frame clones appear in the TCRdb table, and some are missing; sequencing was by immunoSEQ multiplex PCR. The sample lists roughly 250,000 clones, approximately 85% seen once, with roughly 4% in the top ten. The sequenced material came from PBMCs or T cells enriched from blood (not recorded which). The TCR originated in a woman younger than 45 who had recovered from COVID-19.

The CDR3 loop is CATSDSTLHGQSNQPQHF. The CDR3 region has the DNA TGTGCCACCAGTGATTCCACCCTGCATGGGCAGTCCAATCAGCCCCAGCATTTT. V gene TRBV24-1 combines with J gene TRBJ1-5, with D unresolved. The CDR3 covers 18 residues. CDR1 KGHDR and CDR2 SFDVKD come from the germline V gene. The V gene lost 2 bases and the J gene lost 3 bases, with 19 bases spanning the gap.